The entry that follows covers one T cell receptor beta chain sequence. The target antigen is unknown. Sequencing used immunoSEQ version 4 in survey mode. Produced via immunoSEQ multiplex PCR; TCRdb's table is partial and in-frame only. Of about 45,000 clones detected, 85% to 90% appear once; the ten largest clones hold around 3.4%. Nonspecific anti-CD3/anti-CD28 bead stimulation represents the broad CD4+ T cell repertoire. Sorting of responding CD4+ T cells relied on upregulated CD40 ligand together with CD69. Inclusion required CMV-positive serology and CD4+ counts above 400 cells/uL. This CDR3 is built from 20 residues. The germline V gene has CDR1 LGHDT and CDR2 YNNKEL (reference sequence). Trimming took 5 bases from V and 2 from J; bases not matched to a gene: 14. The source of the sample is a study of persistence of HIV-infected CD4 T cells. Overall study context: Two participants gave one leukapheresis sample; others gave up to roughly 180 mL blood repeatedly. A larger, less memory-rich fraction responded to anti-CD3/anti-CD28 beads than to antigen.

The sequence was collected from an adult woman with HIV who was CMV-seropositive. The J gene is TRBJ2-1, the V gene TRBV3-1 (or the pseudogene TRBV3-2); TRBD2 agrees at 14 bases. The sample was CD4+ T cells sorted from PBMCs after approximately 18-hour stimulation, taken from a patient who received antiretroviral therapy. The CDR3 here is CASSYPTSGRAEHAYNEQFF. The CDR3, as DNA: TGTGCCAGCAGCTACCCGACTAGCGGGAGGGCCGAGCACGCCTACAATGAGCAGTTCTTC.